Listed here is a single T cell receptor (beta chain). A few counts support this clonotype. There is no known antigen for this receptor. Base qualities are missing; no much larger clone stands one base away. The data derive from a study of blood T cells in healthy people across ages (dated by TCRdb to between 2015 and 2017). Concerning the study at large: In model experiments, roughly one uniquely barcoded TCR beta cDNA molecule per two T cells was captured by template switching. To track age-related changes in TCR beta repertoire diversity, the study relied on deep sequencing normalized with unique cDNA molecular identifiers. Four age groups were formed from the donors: young (average approximately 15 years), middle-aged (approximately 40), aged (roughly 58) and long-lived (82). Two additional independent replicas of 1 million unique cDNA reads from the same blood draw were analyzed for two donors (one aged 18 to 30 and one aged 80 or older).

The CDR3 covers 14 residues, taking in both the cysteine and the phenylalanine. Only the CDR3 region is kept as DNA, spanning 42 bases read in frame from base 1. V gives up 1 base and J gives up 1 base, and the segment between their germline ends measures 10 bases. In the germline V gene (reference sequence), CDR1 corresponds to DFQATT and CDR2 to SNEGSKA. Donors were a few dozen systemically healthy Caucasian individuals from Russia aged about 6 to 100 years. Each donor gave ten milliliters of peripheral blood, drawn into EDTA-treated Vacutainer tubes. Ficoll-Paque density-gradient centrifugation was used to isolate PBMCs, with at least 6 million per sample. Trizol reagent was used to extract total RNA from PBMCs, with at least 5.5 micrograms per sample. The percentages of naive CD45RAhigh/CD27high T cells were determined by flow cytometry on a PBMC aliquot from every donor. The investigation overall reported the following: A strong correlation was found between observed TCR beta diversity and the percentage of naive T cells measured by flow cytometry. Because the CMV infection status of the donors was unknown, age-related changes in expanded clonotypes may potentially have been confounded. Observed TCR beta diversity per million T cells fell roughly linearly with age, and a significant reduction was already apparent by age approximately 40. The long-lived group showed more naive CD4+ T cells, fewer expanded clones and increased TCR diversity than the aged group, suggesting age selection. Bulk unsorted PBMC profiling prevented conclusive comparison of naive and antigen-experienced compartments. Total diversity estimates from one million sequenced T cells were considered lower bounds and underestimates.

Library creation used 5' RACE. Instrument on record: Illumina HiSeq 2500. The second PCR ran for about 7 to 11 cycles and used a J-beta primer mix along with a sample-barcoded 5' primer. A unique molecular identifier was introduced onto each TCR beta cDNA molecule by a template-switch 5' adaptor carrying 12 random nucleotides. Each sample yielded at least 3 million CDR3-containing paired-end reads. First-strand cDNA was synthesized from all RNA with the Mint cDNA synthesis kit, primed by a TRBC-specific oligonucleotide. Following uracil-DNA glycosylase treatment, all cDNA underwent a first 18-cycle PCR with the universal primers M1SS and BC2_uni_R. In the original analysis: Each sample was normalized by randomly selecting 1 million high-quality reads, each carrying a distinct molecular identifier. Instead of being binned into consensus sequences, reads that shared molecular identifiers were thrown out. MiTCR, with a Q25 quality threshold and the strictest error-elimination algorithm, was used for CDR3 identification, clonotype clustering and error correction. Lower-bound total TCR beta diversity was estimated with a nonparametric unseen species model using Euler transformation. Starting from the raw public reads, TCRdb applied fastp trimming at Q25, assembled clones with MiXCR and retained in-frame beta chains. Rows with one shared CDR3 protein collapse into an entry with the most common genes and DNA. TCRdb assigned the V and J calls; the authors' analysis was not used. The sample has 600,000 to 900,000 distinct CDR3 sequences on record, about a quarter of them singletons. 2.5% to 3.5% of the sample goes to the ten largest clones.

This same sample was also taken into another study, of T cells of mothers and their children. That second publication adds: The donors were nine systemically healthy Caucasian individuals, made up of three mothers and their six children. cDNA synthesis consumed the entire amount of extracted RNA, loaded at about 1.6 ug RNA in each 15 ul reaction. In the second PCR, sample barcodes and 2-4 random nucleotides were introduced via the M1S primer. Over 8 million TCR beta CDR3 reads were obtained for each mother, and 2.5 million to 3 million reads were obtained for each child. TCR recombination output is similarly shaped by thymic selection in related and unrelated pairs, with a minor effect exerted by inherited differences. Normalized repertoire overlap was always slightly but never significantly higher in related than unrelated mother-child pairs. With a sensitivity of roughly 93 clones per million clonotypes, no persistent microchimeric T cell clones were detected. In the study, deep NGS was used to compare the TCR beta repertoires of mothers and children, and features distinguishing related mother-child pairs from unrelated individuals were sought. Mothers averaged approximately 40 +/- 4 years of age and children averaged roughly 12 +/- 4 years. After adapter ligation was performed with NEBNext reagents, the libraries were sequenced on an Illumina HiSeq 2000 with 100+100 nt paired-end reads. To prevent cross-contamination, the mother and child libraries were prepared a month apart and were sequenced in separate runs. For each donor, between about 500,000 and 2,100,000 distinct TCR beta clonotypes were identified. Naive TCR beta clonotypes were estimated from low-frequency clonotypes matched to each donor's FACS-determined naive share, without sorting.

This clonotype was sampled from a boy aged 5-17 years in good health. The sample taken for sequencing was blood. The sequence is built from TRBV20-1 and TRBJ1-2, and TRBD1 may be the D gene, going by 6 matching bases. CDR3 region: CSARAQGSNYGYTF. At the DNA level, the sequence is TGCAGTGCTAGAGCCCAGGGGAGTAACTATGGCTACACCTTC.